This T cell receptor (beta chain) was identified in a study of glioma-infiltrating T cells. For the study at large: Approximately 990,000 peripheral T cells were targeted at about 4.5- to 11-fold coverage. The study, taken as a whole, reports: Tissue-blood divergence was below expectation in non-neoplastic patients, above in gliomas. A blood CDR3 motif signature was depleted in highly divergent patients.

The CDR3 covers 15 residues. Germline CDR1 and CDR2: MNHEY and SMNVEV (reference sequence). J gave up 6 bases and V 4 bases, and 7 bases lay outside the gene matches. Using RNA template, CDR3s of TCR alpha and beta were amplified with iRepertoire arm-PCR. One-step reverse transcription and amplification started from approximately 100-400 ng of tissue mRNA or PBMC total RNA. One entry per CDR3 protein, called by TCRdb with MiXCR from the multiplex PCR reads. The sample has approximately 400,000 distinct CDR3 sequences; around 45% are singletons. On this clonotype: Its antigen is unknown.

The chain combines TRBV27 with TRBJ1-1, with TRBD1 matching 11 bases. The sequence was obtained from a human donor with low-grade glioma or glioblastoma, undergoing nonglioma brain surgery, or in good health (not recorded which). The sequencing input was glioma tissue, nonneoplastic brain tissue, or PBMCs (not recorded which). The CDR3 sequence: CASSSYRDRGAEAFF. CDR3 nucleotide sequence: TGTGCCAGCAGTTCGTACCGGGACAGGGGGGCTGAAGCTTTCTTT.